The present entry profiles one TCR beta chain with its context. The antigen is undetermined. Libraries were prepared by immunoSEQ multiplex PCR; TCRdb keeps only in-frame clonotypes and omits some of them. The table shows over 45,000 clones, with around four fifths occurring only once. These data are taken from a study of identifying expanded T cells in peripheral blood. No infections or other immune events were documented during collection. Broader study findings: Clone count variance between roughly 2-week samples rose with total template count. Differentially abundant clones: about 1.1 between replicates, roughly 16 at approximately two weeks, less than 20 at four.

The germline V gene encodes CDR1 MNHNS and CDR2 SASEGT. This CDR3 has 12 amino acids. Trimming took 2 bases from V and 7 from J; bases not matched to a gene: 1. The J gene is TRBJ1-1, the V gene TRBV6-1; 7 bases agree with TRBD1. The material sequenced was blood. This clonotype originated in a person aged 18 to 75 in good health. CDR3 protein: CASSEWDSEAFF. CDR3 DNA: TGTGCCAGCAGTGAATGGGACAGTGAAGCTTTCTTT.